The next 24 T cell receptor beta chains were all read from a single sample in a study of T-cell memory formation after mild COVID-19. From the 5' RACE reads, TCRdb called clonotypes with MiXCR, one entry per CDR3 protein. The data hold 190,000 or so distinct CDR3 sequences, with about 20% observed a single time. The sample consisted of PBMCs or a T cell subset sorted from them (not recorded which). These receptors were obtained from an adult woman who had mild COVID-19 (a few samples of this study predate the infection). Cell type and time point are not known.

The rearrangement joins TRBV4-1 to TRBJ2-7; D not certain. The CDR3 covers 15 residues. Trimming pared 4 bases from V and 4 bases from J, leaving 17 bases between. Germline CDR1 reads MGHRA; CDR2 reads YSYEKL. CDR3 sequence (DNA): TGCGCCAGCAGCCTGCTTCGGTCGGTGAGGTACGAGCAGTACTTC. Its protein product is CASSLLRSVRYEQYF.

This clonotype came up a few times. This rearrangement joins TRBV14 to TRBJ1-1; tentatively, D is TRBD1 (5 bases). From germline, CDR1 is SGHDN and CDR2 FVKESK. Trimming removed 4 bases at V and 4 bases at J, with 10 bases between. The CDR3 loop spans 13 amino acids. The CDR3 nucleotides are TGTGCCAGCAGCCCCGGGGCCCTCACTGAAGCTTTCTTT. Residues: CASSPGALTEAFF.

V is TRBV12-3 or TRBV12-4 and J is TRBJ2-3, with 8 bases lining up with TRBD2. This CDR3 contains 13 residues. V gave up 11 bases and J gave up 1 base; unmatched junction bases: 5. CDR3 sequence (DNA): TGTGCCTGCCGGGGGGGACGCACAGATACGCAGTATTTT. Translation gives CACRGGRTDTQYF.

This chain joins TRBV27 and TRBJ2-5, with TRBD1 matching over 10 bases. Trimming cost V 6 bases and J 1 base; bases outside gene matches: 14. The CDR3 consists of 18 residues. Germline CDR1 is MNHEY and CDR2 is SMNVEV (reference sequence). The CDR3 coding sequence is TGTGCCAGCAGCCCCGGACAGGGGGAGATCTCCGGCCAAGAGACCCAGTACTTC. Its translation is CASSPGQGEISGQETQYF.

The gene calls are TRBV6-5 and TRBJ2-1; TRBD2 matches at 10 bases. Germline assignment: CDR1 MNHEY and CDR2 SVGAGI. V was pared by 5 bases and J by 4 bases, with 8 bases of the junction left unmatched. The CDR3 consists of 16 residues. The CDR3 here is CASSLAGAGRYNEQFF. In nucleotides, the CDR3 is TGTGCCAGCAGTCTAGCGGGGGCCGGTCGTTACAATGAGCAGTTCTTC.

The chain joins TRBV5-1 to TRBJ1-2; D unresolved. The germline V and J ends were trimmed by 5 bases and 1 base, with 9 bases remaining between them. This CDR3 spans 13 amino acids. Germline CDR1 and CDR2: SGHRS and YFSETQ. The CDR3 is CASRDGINYGYTF. The CDR3 bases are TGCGCCAGCAGGGACGGGATTAACTATGGCTACACCTTC.

The V call is TRBV7-2, the J call TRBJ1-5; D gene uncertain. The V gene's germline CDR1 is SGHTA and CDR2 FQGNSA. V dropped 1 base and J dropped 8 bases, with 12 bases sitting between them. This CDR3 is 14 amino acids long. CDR3 residues: CASSLVGPGEPQHF. In DNA form, the CDR3 reads TGTGCCAGCAGCTTAGTGGGCCCGGGAGAGCCCCAGCATTTT.

This clonotype appeared a few times. This sequence joins TRBV9 and TRBJ2-2; 9 nucleotides line up with TRBD2. Losses at the gene ends were 0 bases for V and 1 base for J; bases not matched to a gene: 1. From germline, CDR1 is SGDLS and CDR2 YYNGEE. The CDR3 spans 16 residues. The CDR3 nucleotides read TGTGCCAGCAGCGTAGGACTAGCGGAGAACACCGGGGAGCTGTTTTTT. The encoded protein is CASSVGLAENTGELFF. Based on the CDR3 plus reference TRBV9 and TRBJ2-2, the full variable domain is DSGVTQTPKHLITATGQRVTLRCSPRSGDLSVYWYQQSLDQGLQFLIQYYNGEERAKGNILERFSAQQFPDLHSELNLSSLELGDSALYFCASSVGLAENTGELFFGEGSRLTVL.

This clonotype was counted ten times or more. The V call is TRBV7-9, the J call TRBJ2-7; 7 bases are a match to TRBD2. From germline, CDR1 is SEHNR and CDR2 FQNEAQ (reference sequence). This CDR3 has 15 residues. The junction had 3 bases not matched to a gene; V was cut back by 1 base and J by 0 bases. The CDR3 here is CASSLGDYASYEQYF. In DNA form, the CDR3 reads TGTGCCAGCAGCTTAGGGGACTACGCCTCCTACGAGCAGTACTTC.

This chain joins TRBV21-1 and TRBJ2-7; the table's D call TRBD1 went unverified against the DNA. TRBV21-1 is a recognized pseudogene. This CDR3 is 15 amino acids long. The CDR3 DNA reads TGTGCCAGCAGAAGACCTCAGGGGACCCATTACGAGCAGTACTTC. This sequence encodes CASRRPQGTHYEQYF.

V usage is TRBV2 and J usage is TRBJ2-1, with 7 bases identical to TRBD2. CDR1 and CDR2 (germline): SNHLY, FYNNEI. CDR3 length: 13 residues. Trimming removed 5 bases from V and 5 bases from J; junction bases left unmatched: 3. CDR3 protein: CASSSLADNEQFF. CDR3 DNA: TGTGCCAGCAGTTCCCTAGCGGACAATGAGCAGTTCTTC.

The gene calls are TRBV2 and TRBJ2-1; D call uncertain. V lost 5 bases and J 8 bases, leaving 10 bases between the germline ends. Germline loops: CDR1 SNHLY, CDR2 FYNNEI. This CDR3 is built from 12 residues. CDR3 in DNA: TGTGCCAGCAGTCAGACCAACTATGAGCAGTTCTTC. Protein: CASSQTNYEQFF. Together with reference TRBV2 and TRBJ2-1, the CDR3 gives the full variable domain: EPEVTQTPSHQVTQMGQEVILRCVPISNHLYFYWYRQILGQKVEFLVSFYNNEISEKSEIFDDQFSVERPDGSNFTLKIRSTKLEDSAMYFCASSQTNYEQFFGPGTRLTVL.

The gene calls are TRBV28 and TRBJ1-1, with D uncertain. This CDR3 spans 13 amino acids. Trimming removed 5 bases from V and 4 bases from J, with 11 bases in between. The germline gives CDR1 MDHEN, CDR2 SYDVKM. The CDR3, as DNA: TGTGCCAGCAGTACTCAGGTAACCACTGAAGCTTTCTTT. Translation gives CASSTQVTTEAFF.

V and J are TRBV20-1 and TRBJ2-7; 7 positions match TRBD2. Trimming took 0 bases from V and 3 from J; bases not matched to a gene: 8. This CDR3 region has 15 residues. The germline V gene encodes CDR1 DFQATT and CDR2 SNEGSKA (reference sequence). As DNA, the CDR3 is TGCAGTGCTAGAGAATATCGGACTAGTGGCTACGAGCAGTACTTC. Translated: CSAREYRTSGYEQYF.

The V call is TRBV11-1, the J call TRBJ2-3; D might be TRBD2 (6 bases). The CDR3 runs 16 residues. V lost 2 bases to trimming and J lost 2 bases, with 14 bases between them. Germline assignment: CDR1 SGHAT and CDR2 FQDESV (reference sequence). The CDR3, as DNA: TGTGCCAGCAGCTTAACGGGGGAGACGTCCACAGATACGCAGTATTTT. Its protein is CASSLTGETSTDTQYF.

This clonotype occurred a few times. The rearrangement uses TRBV5-1 and TRBJ2-3; possible D gene TRBD1, 5 bases. CDR3 length: 14 residues. Between the trimmed V and J ends, which lost 0 bases and 3 bases, there was a span of 8 bases. Germline CDR1 is SGHRS and CDR2 is YFSETQ. The CDR3 reads CASSLDQGTDTQYF. In DNA, the CDR3 is TGCGCCAGCAGCTTGGACCAGGGAACAGATACGCAGTATTTT.

V usage is TRBV27 and J usage is TRBJ2-3; 7 bases align to TRBD2. The CDR3 contains 14 residues. Germline CDR1 is MNHEY and CDR2 is SMNVEV (reference sequence). Trimming cost V 5 bases and J 2 bases; bases outside gene matches: 4. The CDR3 DNA is TGTGCCAGCAGTGAACTAGCGACCACAGATACGCAGTATTTT. It encodes CASSELATTDTQYF.

The chain combines TRBV20-1 with TRBJ2-7, with a possible D match to TRBD2 (6 bases). Germline V gives CDR1 DFQATT, CDR2 SNEGSKA (reference sequence). CDR3 length equals 13 residues. V was pared by 3 bases and J by 1 base, with 10 bases between. CDR3 amino acids: CSARRGLSYEQYF. CDR3 DNA sequence: TGCAGTGCTAGGAGGGGACTTTCCTACGAGCAGTACTTC.

This clonotype was counted between two and nine times. The V call is TRBV29-1, the J call TRBJ1-1; D is unclear. The germline V gene encodes CDR1 SQVTM and CDR2 ANQGSEA. The CDR3 runs to 12 residues. The ends were cut back, 8 bases at V and 5 bases at J, with 15 bases in the middle. The CDR3 region is CSPEGHGTEAFF. DNA for the CDR3: TGCAGCCCCGAGGGCCATGGAACTGAAGCTTTCTTT.

This clonotype showed up just a few times. The chain recombines TRBV13 with TRBJ2-7; D is possibly TRBD1 or TRBD2 (5 bases each). V gave up 5 bases and J gave up 0 bases, with 17 bases separating them. This CDR3 has 16 residues. Germline V gene lookup returns CDR1 PRHDT and CDR2 FYEKMQ (reference sequence). The CDR3 loop is CASSQTGTVSSYEQYF. The CDR3 DNA is TGTGCCAGCAGCCAGACCGGGACCGTAAGCTCCTACGAGCAGTACTTC.

The gene calls are TRBV9 and TRBJ2-1, with 9 bases identical to TRBD1. CDR1 and CDR2 from the germline V gene are SGDLS and YYNGEE. V lost 4 bases to trimming and J lost 2 bases; unmatched junction nucleotides: 7. This CDR3 has 16 residues. The CDR3 reads CASSFRTGDAYNEQFF. The CDR3 nucleotides read TGTGCCAGCAGCTTCAGGACAGGGGACGCCTACAATGAGCAGTTCTTC.

The V and J genes are TRBV6-5 and TRBJ1-2; TRBD1 matches at 10 bases. The CDR3 has 16 amino acids. J was trimmed by 1 base and V by 5 bases; bases with no gene match: 7. Germline V lookup: CDR1 MNHEY, CDR2 SVGAGI. The CDR3 region has the DNA TGTGCCAGCAGTCCGACAGGGGGCTATCTTAACTATGGCTACACCTTC. Protein: CASSPTGGYLNYGYTF.

J is TRBJ2-5 and V is TRBV7-6; D perhaps matches TRBD1 (5 bases). Germline lookup yields CDR1 SGHVS and CDR2 FNYEAQ. This CDR3 has 15 amino acids. The V gene lost 5 bases and the J gene lost 2 bases, with 15 bases spanning the gap. As DNA, the CDR3 is TGTGCCAGCAGCCTACCTCTAGGGGAACAAGAGACCCAGTACTTC. Its protein product is CASSLPLGEQETQYF.

This clonotype has more than one count but fewer than ten. The genes are TRBV12-3 or TRBV12-4 and TRBJ2-7; 9 positions match TRBD2. Trimming removed 5 bases from V and 7 bases from J; junction bases left unmatched: 9. This CDR3 region has 14 residues. This CDR3 reads CASSRSGGPWEQYF. The CDR3 DNA is TGTGCCAGCAGTCGTAGCGGGGGCCCTTGGGAGCAGTACTTC.